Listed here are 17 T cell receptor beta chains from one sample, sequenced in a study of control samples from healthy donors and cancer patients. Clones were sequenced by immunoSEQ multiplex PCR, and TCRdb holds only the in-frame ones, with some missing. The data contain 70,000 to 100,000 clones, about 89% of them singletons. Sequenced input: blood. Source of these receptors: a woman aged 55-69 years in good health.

In nucleotides, the CDR3 is TGTGCCAGCAGTCAAAATATTGGGACAGGGCTTGAAAAACTGTTTTTT. Its protein is CASSQNIGTGLEKLFF. The chain joins TRBV7-2 to TRBJ1-4, with TRBD1 matching 9 bases. CDR1 and CDR2 (germline): SGHTA, FQGNSA. V gave up 6 bases and J gave up 7 bases; unmatched junction bases: 12. The CDR3 extends over 16 amino acids.

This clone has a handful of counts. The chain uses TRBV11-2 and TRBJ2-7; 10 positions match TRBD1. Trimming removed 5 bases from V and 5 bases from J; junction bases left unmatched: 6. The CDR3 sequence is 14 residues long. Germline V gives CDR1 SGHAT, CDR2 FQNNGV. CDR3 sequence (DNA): TGTGCCAGCAGCCGACGACAGGGGGCCGACGAGCAGTACTTC. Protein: CASSRRQGADEQYF.

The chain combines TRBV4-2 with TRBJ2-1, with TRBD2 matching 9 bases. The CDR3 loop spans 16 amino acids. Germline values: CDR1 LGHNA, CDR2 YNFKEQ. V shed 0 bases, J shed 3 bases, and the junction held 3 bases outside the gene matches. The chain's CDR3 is CASSQDLRGGYNEQFF. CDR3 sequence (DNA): TGTGCCAGCAGCCAAGACTTGCGGGGGGGCTACAATGAGCAGTTCTTC.

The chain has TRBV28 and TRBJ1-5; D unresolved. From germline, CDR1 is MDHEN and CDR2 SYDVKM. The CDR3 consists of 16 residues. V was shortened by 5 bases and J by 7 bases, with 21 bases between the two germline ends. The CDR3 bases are TGTGCCAGCAGTGCCGACCCCCGGGCCCTAAACCAGCCCCAGCATTTT. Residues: CASSADPRALNQPQHF.

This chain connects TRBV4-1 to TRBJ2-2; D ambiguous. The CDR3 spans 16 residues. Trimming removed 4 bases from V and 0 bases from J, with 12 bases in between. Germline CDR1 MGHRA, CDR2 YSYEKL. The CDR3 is CASSPRTETNTGELFF. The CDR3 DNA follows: TGCGCCAGCAGCCCTCGGACCGAGACGAACACCGGGGAGCTGTTTTTT.

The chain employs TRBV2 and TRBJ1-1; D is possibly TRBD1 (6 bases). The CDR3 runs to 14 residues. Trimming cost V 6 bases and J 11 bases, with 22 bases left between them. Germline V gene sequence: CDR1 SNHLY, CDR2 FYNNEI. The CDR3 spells CASRARQAGLAAFF. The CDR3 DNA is TGTGCCAGCAGGGCCAGACAGGCCGGTTTGGCGGCTTTCTTT.

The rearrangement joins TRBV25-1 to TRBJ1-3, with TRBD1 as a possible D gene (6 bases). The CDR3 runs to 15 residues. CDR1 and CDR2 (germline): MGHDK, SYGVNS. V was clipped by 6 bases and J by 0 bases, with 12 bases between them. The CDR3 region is CASSANRVSGNTIYF. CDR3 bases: TGTGCCAGCAGCGCAAACAGGGTCTCTGGAAACACCATATATTTT.

This CDR3 reads CASSFLAGGEQFF. CDR3 nucleotides: TGTGCCAGCAGCTTTCTAGCGGGAGGTGAGCAGTTCTTC. The chain joins TRBV11-3 to TRBJ2-1; the match to TRBD2 covers 11 bases. Germline CDR1 and CDR2: SGHNT and YENEEA. V trimming: 3 bases; J trimming: 9 bases; junction bases outside the gene matches: 1. This CDR3 spans 13 amino acids.

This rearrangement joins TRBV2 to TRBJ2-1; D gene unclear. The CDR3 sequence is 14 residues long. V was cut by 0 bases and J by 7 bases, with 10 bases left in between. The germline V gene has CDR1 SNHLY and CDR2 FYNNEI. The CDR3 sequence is CASSEAPHRNEQFF. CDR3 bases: TGTGCCAGCAGTGAAGCGCCTCACCGGAATGAGCAGTTCTTC.

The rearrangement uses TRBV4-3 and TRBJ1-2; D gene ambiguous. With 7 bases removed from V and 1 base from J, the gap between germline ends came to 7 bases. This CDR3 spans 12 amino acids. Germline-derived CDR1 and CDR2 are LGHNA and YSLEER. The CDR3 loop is CASKGYNYGYTF. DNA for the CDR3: TGCGCCAGCAAAGGTTATAACTATGGCTACACCTTC.

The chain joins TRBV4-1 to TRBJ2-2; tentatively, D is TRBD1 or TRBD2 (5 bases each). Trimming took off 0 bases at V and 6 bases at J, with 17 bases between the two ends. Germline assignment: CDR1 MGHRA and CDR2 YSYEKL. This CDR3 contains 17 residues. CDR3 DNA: TGCGCCAGCAGCCAAGAAGTGAGGGGCTTTCGACCCGGGGAGCTGTTTTTT. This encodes CASSQEVRGFRPGELFF.

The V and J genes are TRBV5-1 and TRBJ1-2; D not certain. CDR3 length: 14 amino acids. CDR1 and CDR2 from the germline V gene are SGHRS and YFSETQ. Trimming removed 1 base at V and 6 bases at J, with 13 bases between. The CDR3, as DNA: TGCGCCAGCAGCTTGAAGAACAGAGAGGATGGCTACACCTTC. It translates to CASSLKNREDGYTF.

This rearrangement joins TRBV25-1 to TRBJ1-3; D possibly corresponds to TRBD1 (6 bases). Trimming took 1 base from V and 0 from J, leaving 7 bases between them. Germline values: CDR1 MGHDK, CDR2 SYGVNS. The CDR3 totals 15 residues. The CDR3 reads CASSESGVSGNTIYF. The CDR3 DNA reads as TGTGCCAGCAGTGAATCAGGGGTCTCTGGAAACACCATATATTTT.

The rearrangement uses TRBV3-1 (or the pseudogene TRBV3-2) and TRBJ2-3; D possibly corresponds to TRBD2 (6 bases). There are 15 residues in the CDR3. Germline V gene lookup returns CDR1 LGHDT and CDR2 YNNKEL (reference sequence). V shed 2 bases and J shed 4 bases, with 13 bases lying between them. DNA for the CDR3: TGTGCCAGCAGCCAATCGGAACTAGCCTCAGATACGCAGTATTTT. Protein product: CASSQSELASDTQYF.

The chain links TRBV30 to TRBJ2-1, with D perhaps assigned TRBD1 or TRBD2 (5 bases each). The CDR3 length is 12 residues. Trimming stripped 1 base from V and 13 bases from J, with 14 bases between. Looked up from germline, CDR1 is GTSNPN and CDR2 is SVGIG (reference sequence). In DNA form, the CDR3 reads TGTGCCTGGAGTGCCGGAGTGGGACCCCAGTTCTTC. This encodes CAWSAGVGPQFF.

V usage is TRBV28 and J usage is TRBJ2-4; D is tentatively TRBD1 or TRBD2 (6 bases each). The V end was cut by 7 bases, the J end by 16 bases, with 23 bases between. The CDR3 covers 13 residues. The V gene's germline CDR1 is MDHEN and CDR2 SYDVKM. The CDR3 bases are TGTGCCAGCACCTCAGGAGGGGGGAGCCGGAACTACTTC. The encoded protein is CASTSGGGSRNYF. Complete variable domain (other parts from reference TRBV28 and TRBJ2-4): DVKVTQSSRYLVKRTGEKVFLECVQDMDHENMFWYRQDPGLGLRLIYFSYDVKMKEKGDIPEGYSVSREKKERFSLILESASTNQTSMYLCASTSGGGSRNYFGAGTRLSVL.

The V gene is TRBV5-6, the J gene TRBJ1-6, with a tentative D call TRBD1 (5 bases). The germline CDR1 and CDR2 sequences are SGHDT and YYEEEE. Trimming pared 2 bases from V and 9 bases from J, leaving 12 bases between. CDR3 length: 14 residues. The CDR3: CASSFYGASSPLHF. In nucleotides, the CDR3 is TGTGCCAGCAGCTTTTATGGGGCGTCTTCACCCCTCCACTTT.